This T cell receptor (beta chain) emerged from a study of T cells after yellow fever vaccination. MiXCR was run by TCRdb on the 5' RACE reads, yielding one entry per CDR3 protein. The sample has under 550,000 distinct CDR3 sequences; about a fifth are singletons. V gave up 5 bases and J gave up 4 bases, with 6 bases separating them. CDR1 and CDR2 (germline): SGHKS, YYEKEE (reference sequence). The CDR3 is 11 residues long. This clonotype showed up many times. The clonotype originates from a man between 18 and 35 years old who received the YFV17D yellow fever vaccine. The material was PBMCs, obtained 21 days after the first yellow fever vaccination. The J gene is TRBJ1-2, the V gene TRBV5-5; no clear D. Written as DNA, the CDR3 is TGTGCCAGCAGTTTAATCTATGGCTACACCTTC. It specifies CASSLIYGYTF.